What follows are 14 T cell receptor beta chains derived from one specimen sequenced in a study of CD8 T cells in Susac syndrome. Random hexamers were used to reverse transcribe an amount of about 0.5 to 1 ug RNA. TCRdb reanalysed the immunoSEQ multiplex PCR reads using MiXCR and keeps one entry per CDR3 protein. The table has about 240,000 distinct CDR3 sequences, roughly 95% seen once. The material sequenced was CD4+ T cells from PBMCs. These receptors originate from a human donor with Susac syndrome.

The chain combines TRBV29-1 with TRBJ2-2; no firm D call. The CDR3 has 11 amino acids. Germline CDR1 SQVTM, CDR2 ANQGSEA. V lost 4 bases and J lost 0, with 0 bases in between. In DNA, the CDR3 is TGCAGCGTTGCGAACACCGGGGAGCTGTTTTTT. Its protein product is CSVANTGELFF.

V is TRBV12-3 or TRBV12-4 and J is TRBJ2-2; a possible D gene is TRBD1 (5 bases). The CDR3 runs to 11 residues. The V end was cut by 8 bases, the J end by 4 bases, with 5 bases between. Here the CDR3 DNA reads TGTGCCAGCGGGGCCACCGGGGAGCTGTTTTTT. This encodes CASGATGELFF.

As for this clonotype: The junction and the germline gene differ at one end; a read error may be behind it. This chain links TRBV25-1 with TRBJ2-1, with a tentative D call TRBD1 (5 bases). The length of the CDR3 is 12 residues. CDR1 and CDR2 (germline): MGHDK, SYGVNS. In DNA, the CDR3 is TGTGCCAGCAGTGAAGAATTTGGGGCTCCCCTCTTC. It is translated as CASSEEFGAPLF.

This clonotype was observed once. This chain joins TRBV12-3 or TRBV12-4 and TRBJ2-3, with no clear D. The CDR3 runs to 13 residues. The ends were cut back, 3 bases at V and 6 bases at J, with 10 bases in the middle. The CDR3 coding sequence is TGTGCCAGCAGTTTCCTCGGTGGGGATACGCAGTATTTT. This translates into CASSFLGGDTQYF.

V usage is TRBV13 and J usage is TRBJ2-7, with D possibly matching TRBD2 (5 bases). The V end lost 5 bases, the J end lost 1 base, and 12 bases lay between the germline ends. Germline CDR1 PRHDT, CDR2 FYEKMQ (reference sequence). This CDR3 spans 14 amino acids. The CDR3 loop reads CASSAPDYSYEQYF. The CDR3 region has the DNA TGTGCCAGCAGCGCCCCCGACTATTCCTACGAGCAGTACTTC.

With regard to this clonotype: Compared with germline, one end of the junction differs, possibly owing to a read error. The chain links TRBV20-1 to TRBJ1-3; D uncertain. The CDR3 is made up of 14 amino acids. Germline V gene sequence: CDR1 DFQATT, CDR2 SNEGSKA (reference sequence). DNA of the CDR3: TGCAGTGCTAGTGACCCGAGCTCTGAAAACACCATATATTTT. This codes for CSASDPSSENTIYF.

This clonotype was detected only once. This chain uses TRBV18 with TRBJ2-3; a weak D match, TRBD2 (5 bases). The germline V gene has CDR1 KGHSH and CDR2 LQKENI. The CDR3 runs to 13 residues. Between the trimmed V and J ends, which lost 2 bases and 4 bases, there was a span of 7 bases. CDR3 in amino acids: CASSPSRADTQYF. CDR3 bases: TGTGCCAGCTCACCATCGAGGGCAGATACGCAGTATTTT.

The CDR3 reads CASSLRDRASYTF. The DNA for the CDR3 is TGTGCCAGCAGTTTGCGGGACAGGGCCAGCTACACCTTC. The V gene is TRBV2, the J gene TRBJ1-2; 9 bases map to TRBD1. Germline V gene lookup returns CDR1 SNHLY and CDR2 FYNNEI. The trim removed 5 bases at V and 9 bases at J, leaving 7 bases unmatched. The CDR3 is 13 residues long.

The V gene is TRBV14, the J gene TRBJ2-7, with 11 positions matching TRBD1. This CDR3 has 14 amino acids. The trim removed 3 bases at V and 2 bases at J, leaving 0 bases unmatched. From germline, CDR1 is SGHDN and CDR2 FVKESK. The CDR3: CASSQDRGPYEQYF. The CDR3, as DNA: TGTGCCAGCAGCCAGGACAGGGGGCCCTACGAGCAGTACTTC.

This clonotype occurred once. CDR3 in amino acids: CSARLLAEPFTDTQYF. The CDR3 DNA is TGCAGTGCTAGACTCCTAGCGGAACCCTTCACAGATACGCAGTATTTT. The rearrangement links TRBV20-1 to TRBJ2-3; TRBD2 matches at 7 bases. Germline V gene sequence: CDR1 DFQATT, CDR2 SNEGSKA (reference sequence). The trim removed 2 bases at V and 2 bases at J, leaving 10 bases unmatched. The CDR3 runs to 16 residues.

The CDR3 DNA is TGTGCCAGCAGCTTAAGCGGGAGGGACGAGCAGTACTTC. The encoded protein is CASSLSGRDEQYF. This chain uses TRBV7-9 with TRBJ2-7; 10 nucleotides align to TRBD2. V trimming: 2 bases; J trimming: 5 bases; junction bases outside the gene matches: 0. Germline lookup yields CDR1 SEHNR and CDR2 FQNEAQ (reference sequence). The CDR3 consists of 13 residues.

V and J are TRBV14 and TRBJ1-2; perhaps TRBD1 as D (5 bases). V dropped 3 bases and J dropped 2 bases, with 10 bases sitting between them. CDR3 length equals 14 residues. Looked up from germline, CDR1 is SGHDN and CDR2 is FVKESK. CDR3 DNA: TGTGCCAGCAGCCATACGGCAGGGAACTATGGCTACACCTTC. It is translated as CASSHTAGNYGYTF.

The DNA of the CDR3 is TGTGCCAGCAGTTTAAGGACAGGATCAACTGGCTACACCTTC. Protein sequence: CASSLRTGSTGYTF. The chain uses TRBV12-3 or TRBV12-4 and TRBJ1-2; TRBD1 aligns across 7 bases. The CDR3 is 14 amino acids. Trimming removed 2 bases from V and 7 bases from J; junction bases left unmatched: 7.

The chain links TRBV5-1 to TRBJ2-5; D possibly corresponds to TRBD2 (6 bases). Trimming removed 2 bases from V and 2 bases from J, with 10 bases in between. CDR1 is SGHRS, CDR2 YFSETQ, per germline. This CDR3 contains 14 residues. CDR3 sequence: CASSFGGIQETQYF. The CDR3 DNA sequence: TGCGCCAGCAGCTTTGGGGGGATACAAGAGACCCAGTACTTC.